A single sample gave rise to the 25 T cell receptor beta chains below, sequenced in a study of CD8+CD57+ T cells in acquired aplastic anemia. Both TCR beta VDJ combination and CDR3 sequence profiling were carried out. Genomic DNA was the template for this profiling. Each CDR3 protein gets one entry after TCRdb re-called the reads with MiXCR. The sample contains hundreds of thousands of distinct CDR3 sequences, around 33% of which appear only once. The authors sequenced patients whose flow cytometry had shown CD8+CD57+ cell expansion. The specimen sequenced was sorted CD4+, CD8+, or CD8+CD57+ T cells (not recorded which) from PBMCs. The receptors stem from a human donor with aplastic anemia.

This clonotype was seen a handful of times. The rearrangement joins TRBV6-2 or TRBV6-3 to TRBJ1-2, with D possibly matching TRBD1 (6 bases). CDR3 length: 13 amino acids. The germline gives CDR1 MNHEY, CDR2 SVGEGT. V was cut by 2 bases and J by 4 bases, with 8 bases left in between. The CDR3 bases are TGTGCCAGCAGTTACGTAGGGGGCTATGGCTACACCTTC. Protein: CASSYVGGYGYTF.

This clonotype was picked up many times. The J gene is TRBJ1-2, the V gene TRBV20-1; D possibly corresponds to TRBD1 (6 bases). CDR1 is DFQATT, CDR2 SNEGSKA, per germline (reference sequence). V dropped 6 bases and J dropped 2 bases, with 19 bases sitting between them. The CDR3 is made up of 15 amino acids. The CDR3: CSAQTPGTTNYGYTF. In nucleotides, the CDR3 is TGCAGTGCCCAGACACCCGGGACAACAAACTATGGCTACACCTTC.

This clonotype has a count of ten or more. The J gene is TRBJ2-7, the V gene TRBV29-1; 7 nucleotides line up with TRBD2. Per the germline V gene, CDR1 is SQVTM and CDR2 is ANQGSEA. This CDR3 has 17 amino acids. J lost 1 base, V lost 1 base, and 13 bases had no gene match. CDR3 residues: CSVEGGGVGVGSYEQYF. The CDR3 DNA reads TGCAGCGTTGAAGGGGGGGGAGTGGGGGTCGGATCCTACGAGCAGTACTTC.

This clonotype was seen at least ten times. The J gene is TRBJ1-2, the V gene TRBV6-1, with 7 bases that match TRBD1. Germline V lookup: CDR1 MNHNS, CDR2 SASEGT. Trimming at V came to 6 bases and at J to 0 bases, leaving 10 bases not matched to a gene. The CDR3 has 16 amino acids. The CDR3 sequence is CASRTTGTVANYGYTF. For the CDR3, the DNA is TGTGCCAGCAGAACGACCGGGACAGTAGCTAACTATGGCTACACCTTC.

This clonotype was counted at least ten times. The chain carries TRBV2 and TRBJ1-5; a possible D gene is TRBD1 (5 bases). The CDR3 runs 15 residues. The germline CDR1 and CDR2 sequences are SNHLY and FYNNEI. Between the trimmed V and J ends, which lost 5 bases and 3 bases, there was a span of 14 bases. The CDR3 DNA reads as TGTGCCAGCAGTCTTAGAGGGGCAGTCAATCAGCCCCAGCATTTT. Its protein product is CASSLRGAVNQPQHF.

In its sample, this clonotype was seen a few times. CDR3 coding DNA: TGTGCCAGCAGCTCCTCCGGGACTAGCGTCTCGGATACGCAGTATTTT. Amino acids: CASSSSGTSVSDTQYF. The V gene is TRBV11-1, the J gene TRBJ2-3; 10 bases agree with TRBD2. The length of the CDR3 is 16 residues. Germline V gene lookup returns CDR1 SGHAT and CDR2 FQDESV (reference sequence). The junction had 10 bases not matched to a gene; V was cut back by 4 bases and J by 6 bases.

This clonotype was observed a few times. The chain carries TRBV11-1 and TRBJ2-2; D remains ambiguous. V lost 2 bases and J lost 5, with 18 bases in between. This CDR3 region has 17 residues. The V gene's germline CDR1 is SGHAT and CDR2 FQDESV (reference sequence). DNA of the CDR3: TGTGCCAGCAGCTTACAAGATTCCAAATCTAGTACCGGGGAGCTGTTTTTT. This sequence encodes CASSLQDSKSSTGELFF. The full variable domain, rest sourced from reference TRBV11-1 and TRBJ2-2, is EAEVAQSPRYKITEKSQAVAFWCDPISGHATLYWYRQILGQGPELLVQFQDESVVDDSQLPKDRFSAERLKGVDSTLKIQPAELGDSAMYLCASSLQDSKSSTGELFFGEGSRLTVL.

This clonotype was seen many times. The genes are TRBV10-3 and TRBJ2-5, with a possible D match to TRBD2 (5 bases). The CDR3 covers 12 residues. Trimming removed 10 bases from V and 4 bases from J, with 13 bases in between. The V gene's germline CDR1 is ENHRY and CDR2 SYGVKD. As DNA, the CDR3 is TGTGCCAACAGCGAGGGCGGAGAGACCCAGTACTTC. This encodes CANSEGGETQYF.

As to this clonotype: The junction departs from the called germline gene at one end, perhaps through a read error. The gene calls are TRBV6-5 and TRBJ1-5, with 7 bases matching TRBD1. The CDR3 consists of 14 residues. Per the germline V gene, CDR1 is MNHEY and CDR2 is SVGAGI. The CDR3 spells CASSYGWDRDYEHF. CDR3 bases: TGTGCCAGCAGTTACGGGTGGGACAGAGACTACGAGCATTTC.

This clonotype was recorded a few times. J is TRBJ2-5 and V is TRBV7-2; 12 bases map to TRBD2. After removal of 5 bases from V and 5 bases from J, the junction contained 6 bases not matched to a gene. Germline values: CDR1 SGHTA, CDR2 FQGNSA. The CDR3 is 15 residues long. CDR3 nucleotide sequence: TGTGCCAGCAGCACACTAGCGGGGGGCCGGGAGACCCAGTACTTC. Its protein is CASSTLAGGRETQYF.

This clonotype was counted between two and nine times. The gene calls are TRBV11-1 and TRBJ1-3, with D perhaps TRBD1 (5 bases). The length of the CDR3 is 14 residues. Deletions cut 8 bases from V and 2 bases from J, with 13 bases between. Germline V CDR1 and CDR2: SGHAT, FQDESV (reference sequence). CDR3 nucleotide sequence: TGTGCCAGCGGAAAGACAGAGGCTGGAAACACCATATATTTT. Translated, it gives CASGKTEAGNTIYF. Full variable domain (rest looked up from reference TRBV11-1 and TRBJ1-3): EAEVAQSPRYKITEKSQAVAFWCDPISGHATLYWYRQILGQGPELLVQFQDESVVDDSQLPKDRFSAERLKGVDSTLKIQPAELGDSAMYLCASGKTEAGNTIYFGEGSWLTVV.

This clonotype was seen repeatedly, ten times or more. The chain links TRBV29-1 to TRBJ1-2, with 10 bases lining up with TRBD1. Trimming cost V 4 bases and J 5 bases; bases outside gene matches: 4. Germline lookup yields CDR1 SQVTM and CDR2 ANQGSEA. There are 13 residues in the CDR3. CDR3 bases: TGCAGCGTTGGGACAGGGGGAGAGTATGGCTACACCTTC. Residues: CSVGTGGEYGYTF.

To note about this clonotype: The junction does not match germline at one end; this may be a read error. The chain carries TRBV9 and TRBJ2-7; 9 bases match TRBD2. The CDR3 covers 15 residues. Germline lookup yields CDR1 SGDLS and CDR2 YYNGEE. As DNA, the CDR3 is TGTGCCAGCAGCCAATCCGGGACTAGCTCCCACGAGCAGTACTTC. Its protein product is CASSQSGTSSHEQYF. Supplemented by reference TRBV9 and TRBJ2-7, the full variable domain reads DSGVTQTPKHLITATGQRVTLRCSPRSGDLSVYWYQQSLDQGLQFLIQYYNGEERAKGNILERFSAQQFPDLHSELNLSSLELGDSALYFCASSQSGTSSHEQYFGPGTRLTVT.

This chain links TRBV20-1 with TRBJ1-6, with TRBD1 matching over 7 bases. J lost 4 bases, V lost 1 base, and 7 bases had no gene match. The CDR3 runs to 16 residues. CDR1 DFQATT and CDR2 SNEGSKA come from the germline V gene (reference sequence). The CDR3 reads CSARGNRGNYNSPLHF. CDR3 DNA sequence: TGCAGTGCTAGAGGAAACAGGGGCAATTATAATTCACCCCTCCACTTT.

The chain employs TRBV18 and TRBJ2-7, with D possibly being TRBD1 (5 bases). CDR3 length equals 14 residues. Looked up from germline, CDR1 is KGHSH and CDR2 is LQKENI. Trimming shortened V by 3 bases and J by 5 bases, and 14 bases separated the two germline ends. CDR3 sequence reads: CASSPPYRRNEQYF. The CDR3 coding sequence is TGTGCCAGCTCACCCCCCTACAGGCGCAACGAGCAGTACTTC.

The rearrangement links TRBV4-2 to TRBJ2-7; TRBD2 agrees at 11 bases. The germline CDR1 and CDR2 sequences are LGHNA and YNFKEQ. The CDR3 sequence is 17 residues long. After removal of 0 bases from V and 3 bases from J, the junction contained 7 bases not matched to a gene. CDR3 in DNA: TGTGCCAGCAGCCAAGATCAGGGACTAGCGGTTGACTACGAGCAGTACTTC. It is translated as CASSQDQGLAVDYEQYF.

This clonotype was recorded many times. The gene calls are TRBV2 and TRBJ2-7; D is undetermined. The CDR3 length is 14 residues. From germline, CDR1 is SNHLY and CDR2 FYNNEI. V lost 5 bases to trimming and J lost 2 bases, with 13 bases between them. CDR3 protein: CASSLIGMTYEQYF. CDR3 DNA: TGTGCCAGCAGTCTTATTGGGATGACCTACGAGCAGTACTTC.

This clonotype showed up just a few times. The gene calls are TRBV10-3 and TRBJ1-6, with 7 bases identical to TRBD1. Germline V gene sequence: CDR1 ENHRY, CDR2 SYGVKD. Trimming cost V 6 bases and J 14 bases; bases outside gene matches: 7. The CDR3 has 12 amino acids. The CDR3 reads CAIRDGQATLHF. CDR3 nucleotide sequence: TGTGCCATCAGAGACGGACAGGCAACCCTCCACTTT.

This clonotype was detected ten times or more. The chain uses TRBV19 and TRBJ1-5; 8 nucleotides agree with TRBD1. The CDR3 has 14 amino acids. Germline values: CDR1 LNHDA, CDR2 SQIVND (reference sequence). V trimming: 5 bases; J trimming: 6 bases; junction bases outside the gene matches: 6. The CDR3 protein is CASSVRTGTQPQHF. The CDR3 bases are TGTGCCAGTAGTGTCCGGACAGGGACTCAGCCCCAGCATTTT.

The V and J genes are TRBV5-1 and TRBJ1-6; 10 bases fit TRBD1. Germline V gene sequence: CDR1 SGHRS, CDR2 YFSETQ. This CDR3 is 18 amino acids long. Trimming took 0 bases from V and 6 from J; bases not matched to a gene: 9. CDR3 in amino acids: CASSLVLGQGVINSPLHF. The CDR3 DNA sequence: TGCGCCAGCAGCTTGGTGCTTGGACAGGGGGTAATTAATTCACCCCTCCACTTT.

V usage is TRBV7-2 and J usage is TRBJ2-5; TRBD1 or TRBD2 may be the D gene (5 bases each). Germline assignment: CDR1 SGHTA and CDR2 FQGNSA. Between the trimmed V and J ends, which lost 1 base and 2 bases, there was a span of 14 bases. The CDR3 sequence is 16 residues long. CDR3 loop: CASSLGGKGPQETQYF. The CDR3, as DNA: TGTGCCAGCAGCTTAGGGGGGAAGGGGCCTCAAGAGACCCAGTACTTC.

CDR3 in amino acids: CATSGGSYNEQYF. CDR3 DNA sequence: TGTGCCACCTCAGGCGGGAGCTACAATGAGCAGTACTTC. The rearrangement joins TRBV24-1 to TRBJ2-7, with 7 positions matching TRBD2. Looked up from germline, CDR1 is KGHDR and CDR2 is SFDVKD. V lost 9 bases to trimming and J lost 7 bases; unmatched junction nucleotides: 11. This CDR3 spans 13 amino acids.

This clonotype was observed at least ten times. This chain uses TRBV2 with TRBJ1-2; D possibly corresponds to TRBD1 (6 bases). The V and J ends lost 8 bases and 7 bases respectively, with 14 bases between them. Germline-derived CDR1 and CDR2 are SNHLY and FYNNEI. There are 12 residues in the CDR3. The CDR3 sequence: CASPGGGPGYTF. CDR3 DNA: TGTGCCAGCCCCGGGGGGGGGCCTGGCTACACCTTC.

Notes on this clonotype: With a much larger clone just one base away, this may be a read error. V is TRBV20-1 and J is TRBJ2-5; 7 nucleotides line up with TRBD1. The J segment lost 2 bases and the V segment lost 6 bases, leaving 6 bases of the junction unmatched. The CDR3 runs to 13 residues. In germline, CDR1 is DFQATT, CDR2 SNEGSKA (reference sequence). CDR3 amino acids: CSATRGQQETQYF. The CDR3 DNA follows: TGCAGTGCAACCAGGGGACAGCAAGAGACCCAGTACTTC.

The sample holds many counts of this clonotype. This chain's CDR3 is CASSMWDGHSPLHF. CDR3 DNA sequence: TGTGCCAGTAGTATGTGGGACGGGCATTCACCCCTCCACTTT. The chain links TRBV19 to TRBJ1-6, with D perhaps TRBD1 (5 bases). Trimming cost V 3 bases and J 8 bases, with 11 bases left between them. CDR1 LNHDA and CDR2 SQIVND come from the germline V gene (reference sequence). CDR3 length equals 14 residues.